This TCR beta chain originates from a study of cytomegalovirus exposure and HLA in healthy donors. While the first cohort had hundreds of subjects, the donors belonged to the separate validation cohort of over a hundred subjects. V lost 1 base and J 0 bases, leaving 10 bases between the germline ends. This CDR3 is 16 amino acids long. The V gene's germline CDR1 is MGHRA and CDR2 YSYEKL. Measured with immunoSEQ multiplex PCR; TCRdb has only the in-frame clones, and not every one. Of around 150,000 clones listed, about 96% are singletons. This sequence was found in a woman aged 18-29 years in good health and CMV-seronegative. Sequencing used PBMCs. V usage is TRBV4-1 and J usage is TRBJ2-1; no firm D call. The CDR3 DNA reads TGCGCCAGCAGCCAAGCCCGTAGTACCTCCTACAATGAGCAGTTCTTC. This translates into CASSQARSTSYNEQFF.